This T cell receptor beta chain came from a study of PD-1 blockade in classical Hodgkin lymphoma. Study-level information: Patients were treated with nivolumab at 3 mg/kg, and this was given intravenously every 2 weeks. Broader study findings: With CD4+ cells, TCR diversity rose significantly by C4D1, but not with CD8+ cells.

CDR3 length: 18 amino acids. The junction had 8 bases not matched to a gene; V was cut back by 2 bases and J by 1 base. Germline assignment: CDR1 SGHVS and CDR2 FNYEAQ. Exposure to brentuximab vedotin varied, and each patient had relapsed following autologous stem cell transplantation. The method was immunoSEQ multiplex PCR; TCRdb's version includes in-frame clones alone and lacks a portion of them. The sample gives 40,000 to 50,000 clones, about 85% of which show up once; 5.5% is in the top ten. As regards this clone: Its antigen remains unknown.

The chain couples TRBV7-6 to TRBJ1-4; 9 nucleotides align to TRBD1. This TCR derives from a human donor with classical Hodgkin lymphoma. The source material was peripheral blood mononuclear cells (PBMCs), sampled before the second cycle of nivolumab. CDR3 in amino acids: CASSLNPTGGVTNEKLFF. The CDR3 nucleotides are TGTGCCAGCAGCTTAAACCCGACAGGGGGAGTAACTAATGAAAAACTGTTTTTT. The entire variable domain, with the rest obtained from reference TRBV7-6 and TRBJ1-4, is as follows: GAGVSQSPRYKVTKRGQDVALRCDPISGHVSLYWYRQALGQGPEFLTYFNYEAQQDKSGLPNDRFSAERPEGSISTLTIQRTEQRDSAMYRCASSLNPTGGVTNEKLFFGSGTQLSVL.